Sequencing of this TCR beta chain was carried out in a study of cytomegalovirus exposure and HLA in healthy donors. CDR1 is SGHRS and CDR2 is YFSETQ in the germline V gene. The trim removed 3 bases at V and 3 bases at J, leaving 11 bases unmatched. The CDR3 contains 16 residues. Researchers ran the PCR with 60 Vbeta and 13 Jbeta primers. The assay was immunoSEQ multiplex PCR, and TCRdb's table has in-frame clones only and misses some. This table has some 130,000 clones, approximately 62% appearing once. The origin of this receptor is a human donor in good health. The chain is built from TRBV5-1 and TRBJ2-7; 8 nucleotides align to TRBD2. Source material: PBMCs. The CDR3 spells CASSSKDSGLDYEQYF. CDR3 DNA: TGCGCCAGCAGCTCTAAGGATTCGGGACTAGACTACGAGCAGTACTTC.